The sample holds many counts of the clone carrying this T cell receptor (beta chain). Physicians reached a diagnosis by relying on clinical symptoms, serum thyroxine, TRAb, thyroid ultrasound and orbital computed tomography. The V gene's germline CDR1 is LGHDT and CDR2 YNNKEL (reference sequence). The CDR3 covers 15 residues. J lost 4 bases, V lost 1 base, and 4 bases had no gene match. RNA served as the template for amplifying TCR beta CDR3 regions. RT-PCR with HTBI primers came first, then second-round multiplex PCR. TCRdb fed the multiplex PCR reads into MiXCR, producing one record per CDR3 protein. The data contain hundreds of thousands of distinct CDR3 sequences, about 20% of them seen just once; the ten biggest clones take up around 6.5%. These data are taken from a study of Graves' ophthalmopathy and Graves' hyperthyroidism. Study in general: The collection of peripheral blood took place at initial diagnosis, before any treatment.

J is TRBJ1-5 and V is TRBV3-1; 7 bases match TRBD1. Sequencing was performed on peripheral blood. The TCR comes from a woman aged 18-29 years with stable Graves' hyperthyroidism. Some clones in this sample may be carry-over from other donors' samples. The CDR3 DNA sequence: TGTGCCAGCAGCCAAGGGGCAGGGGGAAATCAGCCCCAGCATTTT. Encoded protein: CASSQGAGGNQPQHF.